This entry describes one T cell receptor beta chain. This CDR3 is also generated by other DNA sequences in the sample. The data were obtained in a study of cytomegalovirus exposure and HLA in healthy donors. Generated by immunoSEQ multiplex PCR, the TCRdb table keeps only in-frame clones and is missing some. The profile covers approximately 150,000 clones, with roughly 87% appearing a single time and 4.5% to 5.5% taken by the ten largest. Germline CDR1 MNHEY, CDR2 SMNVEV (reference sequence). J lost 4 bases, V lost 4 bases, and 3 bases had no gene match. This CDR3 is built from 14 residues. V gene TRBV27 combines with J gene TRBJ1-5; 8 bases map to TRBD1. The sequence came from a man between 18 and 29 years old in good health and CMV-seropositive. Input material: PBMCs. CDR3 nucleotides: TGTGCCAGCAGTTCCGGACAGGGAAATCAGCCCCAGCATTTT. It yields the protein CASSSGQGNQPQHF.